This T cell receptor (beta chain) is drawn from a study of vaccination and CD4 T cells after COVID-19. On the study more broadly: Samples after vaccination came a median 72 days past dose two, ranging 14 to 241.

Cultured CD4+ T cell DNA was sequenced using the Oncomine TCR Beta short-read assay. TCRdb used MiXCR to reprocess the PCR reads, holding one entry per CDR3 protein. The sample contains under 7,000 distinct CDR3 sequences, roughly a sixth of which appear only once. A word on this clonotype: Its antigen is still unknown.

V was clipped by 0 bases and J by 4 bases; unmatched bases: 6. Germline-derived CDR1 and CDR2 are SGHNT and YYREEE (reference sequence). The CDR3 sequence is 16 residues long. Treatment noted: roughly 11-day PBMC culture with coronavirus spike peptide pools or control peptides (ViraFEST assay). Days 3 and 7 saw half the medium replaced with fresh IL-2 medium. Cells were cultured for approximately ten days, and then CD4+ T cells were isolated by negative selection. Sequenced: CD4+ T cells from blood, cultured in vitro. The V and J genes are TRBV5-4 and TRBJ2-3; TRBD2 matches at 9 bases. The receptor comes from a human donor who had recovered from COVID-19. CDR3 nucleotide sequence: TGTGCCAGCAGCTTGGGAGTAGCGGGAGAGGCAGATACGCAGTATTTT. Translating it yields CASSLGVAGEADTQYF.